This is a list of T cell receptor beta chains from one sample in a study of blood T cell repertoires in COVID-19. Data came from immunoSEQ multiplex PCR; TCRdb stores just in-frame clones and leaves some out. The sample includes fewer than 200,000 clones, approximately 95% of them seen just once. Sequencing was done on a sample of peripheral blood. These receptors were collected from a woman in her forties or fifties with acute or convalescent COVID-19. Both conserved end residues are trimmed from each CDR3.

TRBV7-9	TRBJ1-5	ASSLGQGQPQH
TRBV5-4	TRBJ2-7	ASSLTARDLTYEQY
TRBV6-5	TRBJ2-7	ASKTDAGYEQY
TRBV27	TRBJ1-1	ASQGLVNTEAF
TRBV7-2	TRBJ2-2	ALTGVGTGELF
TRBV24-1	TRBJ1-2	ATSDFRVYGYT
TRBV25-1	TRBJ1-3	ASSEPGGSGNTIY
TRBV27	TRBJ2-3	ASRRPRSTDTQY
TRBV5-4	TRBJ2-1	ASSGRKREGRVSEQF
TRBV5-6	TRBJ2-1	ASSVGWESAPTSWNEQF
TRBV24-1	TRBJ2-3	ATSHPAAYTDTQY
TRBV7-9	TRBJ1-1	ASSLSLNTEAF
TRBV6-2/TRBV6-3	TRBJ2-2	ASSFLVSGELF
TRBV19	TRBJ2-7	ASSGGQGAYEQY
TRBV5-1	TRBJ2-2	ASSLSEGTAGELF
TRBV5-1	TRBJ2-1	ASSLWDRGRNEQF
TRBV7-2	TRBJ2-1	ASSLGLGRVNEQF
TRBV5-1	TRBJ1-2	ASSLDSLNYGYT
TRBV7-2	TRBJ1-5	ASSFKSGGFQPQH
TRBV24-1	TRBJ1-2	ATSDSVEGYT
TRBV5-5	TRBJ1-4	ASSFRADYELTNEKLF
TRBV28	TRBJ1-6	ASSRTDYNSPLH